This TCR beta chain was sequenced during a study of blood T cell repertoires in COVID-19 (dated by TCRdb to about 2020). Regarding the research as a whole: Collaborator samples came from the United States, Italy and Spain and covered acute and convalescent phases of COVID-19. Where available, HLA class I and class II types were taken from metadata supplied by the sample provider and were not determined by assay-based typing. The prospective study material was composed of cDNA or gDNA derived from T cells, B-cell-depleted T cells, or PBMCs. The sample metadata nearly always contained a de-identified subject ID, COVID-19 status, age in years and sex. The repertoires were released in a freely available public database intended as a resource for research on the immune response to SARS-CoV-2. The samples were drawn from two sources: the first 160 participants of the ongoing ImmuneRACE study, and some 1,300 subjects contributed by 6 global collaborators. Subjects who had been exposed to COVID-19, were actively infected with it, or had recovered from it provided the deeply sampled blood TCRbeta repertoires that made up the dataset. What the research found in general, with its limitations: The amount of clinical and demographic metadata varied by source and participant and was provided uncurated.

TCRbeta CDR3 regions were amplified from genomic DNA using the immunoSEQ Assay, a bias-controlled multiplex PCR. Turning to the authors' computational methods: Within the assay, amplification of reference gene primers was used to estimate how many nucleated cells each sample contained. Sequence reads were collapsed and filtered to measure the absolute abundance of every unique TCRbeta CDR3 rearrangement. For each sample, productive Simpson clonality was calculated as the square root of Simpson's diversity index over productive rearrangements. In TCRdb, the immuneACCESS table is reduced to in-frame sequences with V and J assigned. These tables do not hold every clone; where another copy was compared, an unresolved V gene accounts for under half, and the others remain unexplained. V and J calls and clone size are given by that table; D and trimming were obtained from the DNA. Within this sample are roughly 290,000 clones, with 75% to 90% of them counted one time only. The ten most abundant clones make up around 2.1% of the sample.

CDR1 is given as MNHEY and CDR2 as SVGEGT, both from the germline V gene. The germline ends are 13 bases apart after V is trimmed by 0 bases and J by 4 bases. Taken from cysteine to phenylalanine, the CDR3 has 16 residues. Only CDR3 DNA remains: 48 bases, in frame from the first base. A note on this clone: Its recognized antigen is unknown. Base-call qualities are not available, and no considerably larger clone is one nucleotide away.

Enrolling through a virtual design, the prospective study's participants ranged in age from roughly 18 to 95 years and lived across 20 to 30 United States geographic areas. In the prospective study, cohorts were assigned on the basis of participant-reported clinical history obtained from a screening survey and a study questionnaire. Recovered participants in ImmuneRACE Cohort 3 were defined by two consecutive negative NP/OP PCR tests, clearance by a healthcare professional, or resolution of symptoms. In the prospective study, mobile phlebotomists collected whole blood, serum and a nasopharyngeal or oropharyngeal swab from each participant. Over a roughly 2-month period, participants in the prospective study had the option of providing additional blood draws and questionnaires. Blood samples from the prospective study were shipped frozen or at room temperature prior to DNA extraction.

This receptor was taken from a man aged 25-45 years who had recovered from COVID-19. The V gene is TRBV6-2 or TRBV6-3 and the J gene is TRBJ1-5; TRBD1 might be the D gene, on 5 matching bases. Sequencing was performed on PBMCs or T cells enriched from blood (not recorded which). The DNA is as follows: TGTGCCAGCAGTTACTCGAGTAGGGGACTGAATCAGCCCCAGCATTTT. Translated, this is CASSYSSRGLNQPQHF.